This T cell receptor (beta chain) emerged from a study of blood T cell repertoires in COVID-19. Study overall: Acute and convalescent COVID-19 samples came from the United States, Italy and Spain. Sources were T cells, B-cell-depleted T cells, or PBMCs; the material itself was cDNA or gDNA.

Trimming shortened V by 6 bases and J by 5 bases, and 8 bases separated the two germline ends. Germline V CDR1 and CDR2: SNHLY, FYNNEI. There are 13 residues in the CDR3. In the study's own analysis: Estimation of nucleated cell counts was performed using reference gene primer amplification. Data came from immunoSEQ multiplex PCR; TCRdb stores just in-frame clones and leaves some out. D and trimming were read from the DNA, whereas the V and J calls and clone size are those reported in that table. This sample yields about 27,000 clones, of which approximately 66% are seen a single time; more than 7% belongs to the top ten.

The V gene is TRBV2, the J gene TRBJ1-6; tentatively, D is TRBD1 (6 bases). The specimen was peripheral blood. This sequence was found in a man aged 60 to 69 with active or convalescent COVID-19. The CDR3 sequence: CASRGANNSPLHF. The CDR3, as DNA: TGTGCCAGCAGGGGGGCCAATAATTCACCCCTCCACTTT.